This T cell receptor beta chain stems from a study of CD8 T cells in Susac syndrome. General study results and limits: TCR sequencing and HLA analysis covered a relatively small number of individuals.

From blood CD8+ and CD4+ T cells, the TCR beta chain was sequenced. While CD8+ and CD4+ T cells were isolated negatively, TEMRA cells were enriched by FACS. Concerning this clonotype itself: Its specificity is unknown.

V dropped 4 bases and J dropped 6; count of bases not matched to a gene: 9. Germline values: CDR1 SGHVS, CDR2 FQNEAQ. The CDR3 totals 15 residues. When the RNA was reverse transcribed, random hexamers were used with an input of roughly 0.5 to 1 ug. Across 54 Vbeta and 13 Jbeta, immunoSEQ multiplex PCR amplified TCR beta CDR3. TCRdb analysed the immunoSEQ multiplex PCR reads with MiXCR anew, one entry per CDR3 protein. This sample has some 200,000 distinct CDR3 sequences, with roughly 90% found just once. The clonotype originates from a human donor with multiple sclerosis. The chain couples TRBV7-8 to TRBJ2-7; TRBD2 agrees at 10 bases. The sample consisted of CD8+ T cells from PBMCs. CDR3 loop: CASSSRTSGMLEQYF. The CDR3 region has the DNA TGTGCCAGCAGCTCCAGGACTAGCGGAATGCTCGAGCAGTACTTC. Using reference TRBV7-8 and TRBJ2-7 for the parts outside the CDR3, the full variable domain is GAGVSQSPRYKVAKRGQDVALRCDPISGHVSLFWYQQALGQGPEFLTYFQNEAQLDKSGLPSDRFFAERPEGSVSTLKIQRTQQEDSAVYLCASSSRTSGMLEQYFGPGTRLTVT.